The 9 T cell receptor beta chains in this list originate from one sample, sequenced in a study of blood T cell repertoires in COVID-19. The protocol was immunoSEQ multiplex PCR, while the TCRdb copy is restricted to in-frame clones and leaves out a portion. The sample yields 300,000 to 450,000 clones, roughly four fifths seen once. Sequenced input: peripheral blood. These TCRs come from a human donor with acute or convalescent COVID-19. The donor label of this sample is uncertain.

V and J are TRBV29-1 and TRBJ2-1; tentative D call: TRBD2 (5 bases). Trimming took 6 bases from V and 9 from J, leaving 18 bases between them. Germline loops: CDR1 SQVTM, CDR2 ANQGSEA. The CDR3 covers 13 residues. In nucleotides, the CDR3 is TGCAGCGTAGACGCCCTTGCGGGCCGTGAGCAGTTCTTC. It is translated as CSVDALAGREQFF.

The DNA for the CDR3 is TGTGCCAGCAGCCCTCTATCGGGTACTGGAAACACCATATATTTT. Its translation is CASSPLSGTGNTIYF. The chain links TRBV7-8 to TRBJ1-3; D not resolved. The V end was cut by 5 bases, the J end by 2 bases, with 13 bases between. The CDR3 covers 15 residues. Germline V lookup: CDR1 SGHVS, CDR2 FQNEAQ.

The chain has TRBV27 and TRBJ1-1; 8 bases are a match to TRBD1. Trimming removed 4 bases from V and 3 bases from J; junction bases left unmatched: 13. The germline gives CDR1 MNHEY, CDR2 SMNVEV (reference sequence). The CDR3 has 17 amino acids. The CDR3 region is CASSSNRGTGRYTEAFF. CDR3 bases: TGTGCCAGCAGTTCCAACCGTGGGACAGGACGTTACACTGAAGCTTTCTTT.

The chain recombines TRBV18 with TRBJ2-3; D is perhaps TRBD1 (6 bases). Trimming removed 6 bases from V and 2 bases from J, with 12 bases in between. The CDR3 has 14 residues. In germline, CDR1 is KGHSH, CDR2 LQKENI. This CDR3 reads CASSQDRYTDTQYF. The CDR3 DNA reads as TGTGCCAGCTCGCAAGACAGGTACACAGATACGCAGTATTTT.

This chain uses TRBV6-5 with TRBJ1-5, with unresolved D. The V end was cut by 2 bases, the J end by 5 bases, with 7 bases between. Germline V lookup: CDR1 MNHEY, CDR2 SVGAGI. The CDR3 has 13 residues. The CDR3 sequence is CASSYGPYQPQHF. CDR3 in DNA: TGTGCCAGCAGTTACGGGCCATATCAGCCCCAGCATTTT.

Concerning this clone itself: At the DNA level, this CDR3 is encoded by other sequences in the same sample as well. This chain joins TRBV18 and TRBJ1-2; 9 positions agree with TRBD1. The germline gives CDR1 KGHSH, CDR2 LQKENI. Trimming removed 2 bases from V and 8 bases from J; junction bases left unmatched: 3. The CDR3 is 13 amino acids. The CDR3 here is CASSPGTGLGYTF. CDR3 DNA sequence: TGTGCCAGCTCACCAGGGACAGGGTTGGGCTACACCTTC. Using reference TRBV18 and TRBJ1-2 for the parts outside the CDR3, the full variable domain is NAGVMQNPRHLVRRRGQEARLRCSPMKGHSHVYWYRQLPEEGLKFMVYLQKENIIDESGMPKERFSAEFPKEGPSILRIQQVVRGDSAAYFCASSPGTGLGYTFGSGTRLTVV.

The CDR3 here is CASRLQGGGETQYF. The CDR3 region has the DNA TGTGCCAGCAGACTACAGGGAGGGGGAGAGACCCAGTACTTC. V gene TRBV14 combines with J gene TRBJ2-5, with D possibly being TRBD2 (7 bases). The CDR3 is 14 amino acids. Germline values: CDR1 SGHDN, CDR2 FVKESK. V was clipped by 6 bases and J by 4 bases, with 15 bases between them.

This chain joins TRBV10-3 and TRBJ1-2; TRBD1 aligns across 11 bases. With 6 bases clipped from V and 6 bases from J, the junction kept 3 bases outside the gene matches. The CDR3 spans 13 residues. Germline CDR1 reads ENHRY; CDR2 reads SYGVKD. The CDR3 DNA sequence: TGTGCCATCAGACCGGGACAGGGGGATGGCTACACCTTC. The encoded protein is CAIRPGQGDGYTF.

This clone was detected only a few times. This chain joins TRBV4-2 and TRBJ2-2, with TRBD2 identical over 8 bases. The CDR3 is 18 amino acids. Per the germline V gene, CDR1 is LGHNA and CDR2 is YNFKEQ. V trimming: 3 bases; J trimming: 4 bases; junction bases outside the gene matches: 13. The CDR3 loop is CASSQLTPIAGFTGELFF. CDR3 nucleotides: TGTGCCAGCAGCCAGCTGACCCCGATAGCGGGATTCACCGGGGAGCTGTTTTTT.